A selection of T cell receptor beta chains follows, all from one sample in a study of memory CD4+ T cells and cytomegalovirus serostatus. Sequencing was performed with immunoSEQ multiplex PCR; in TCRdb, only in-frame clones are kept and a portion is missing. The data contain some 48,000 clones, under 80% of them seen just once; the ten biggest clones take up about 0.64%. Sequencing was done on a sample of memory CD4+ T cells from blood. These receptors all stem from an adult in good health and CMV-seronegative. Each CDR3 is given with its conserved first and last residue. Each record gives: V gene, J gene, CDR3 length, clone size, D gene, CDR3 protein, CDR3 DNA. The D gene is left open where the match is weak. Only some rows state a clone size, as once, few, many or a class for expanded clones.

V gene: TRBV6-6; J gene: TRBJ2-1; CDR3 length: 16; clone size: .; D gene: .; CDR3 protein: CASTPTAGVLSNEQFF; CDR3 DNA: TGTGCCAGCACCCCCACTGCAGGGGTCCTTTCCAATGAGCAGTTCTTC
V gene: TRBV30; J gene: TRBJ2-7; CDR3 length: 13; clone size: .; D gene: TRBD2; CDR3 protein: CASTRTSSYEQYF; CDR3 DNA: TGTGCCTCCACACGGACTAGCTCCTACGAGCAGTACTTC
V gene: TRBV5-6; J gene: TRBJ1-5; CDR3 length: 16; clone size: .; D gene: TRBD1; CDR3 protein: CASSQGQGGVNQPQHF; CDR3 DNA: TGTGCCAGCAGCCAGGGACAGGGGGGCGTCAATCAGCCCCAGCATTTT
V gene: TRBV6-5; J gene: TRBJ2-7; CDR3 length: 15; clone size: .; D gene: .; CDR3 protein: CASSFRPTLSYEQYF; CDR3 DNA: TGTGCCAGCAGTTTCAGGCCAACACTTTCCTACGAGCAGTACTTC
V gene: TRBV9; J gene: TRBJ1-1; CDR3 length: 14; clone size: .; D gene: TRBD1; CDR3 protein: CASTRTGSNTEAFF; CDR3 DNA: TGTGCCAGCACCAGGACAGGGTCAAACACTGAAGCTTTCTTT
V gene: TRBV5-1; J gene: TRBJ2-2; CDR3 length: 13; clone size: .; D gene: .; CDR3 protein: CASSLPSAGELFF; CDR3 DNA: TGCGCCAGCAGCTTGCCCAGCGCCGGGGAGCTGTTTTTT
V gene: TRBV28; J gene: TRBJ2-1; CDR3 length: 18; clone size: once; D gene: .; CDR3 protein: CASSTRVPGLFGYNEQFF; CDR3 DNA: TGTGCCAGCAGTACCAGGGTTCCCGGTCTTTTCGGCTACAATGAGCAGTTCTTC
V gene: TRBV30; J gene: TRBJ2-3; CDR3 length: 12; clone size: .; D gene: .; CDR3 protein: CAWAGLQNTQYF; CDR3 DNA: TGTGCCTGGGCTGGGCTGCAGAATACGCAGTATTTT
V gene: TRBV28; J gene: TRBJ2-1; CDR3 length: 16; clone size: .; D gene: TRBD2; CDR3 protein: CASSLWTSGRVYEQFF; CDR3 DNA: TGTGCCAGCAGTCTCTGGACTAGCGGGAGGGTCTATGAGCAGTTCTTC
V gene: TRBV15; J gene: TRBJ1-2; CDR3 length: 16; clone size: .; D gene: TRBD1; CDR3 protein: CATSRTGYGANYGYTF; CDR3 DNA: TGTGCCACCAGCAGGACAGGGTATGGAGCTAACTATGGCTACACCTTC
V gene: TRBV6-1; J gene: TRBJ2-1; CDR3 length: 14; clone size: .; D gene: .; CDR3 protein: CASRRDEINNEQFF; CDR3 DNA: TGTGCCAGCAGACGGGACGAAATAAACAATGAGCAGTTCTTC
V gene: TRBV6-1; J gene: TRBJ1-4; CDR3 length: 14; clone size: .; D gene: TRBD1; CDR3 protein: CASTQGASNEKLFF; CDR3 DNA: TGTGCCAGCACCCAGGGGGCCTCTAATGAAAAACTGTTTTTT
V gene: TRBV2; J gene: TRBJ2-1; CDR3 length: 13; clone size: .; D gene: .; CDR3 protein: CATRIGSGGEQFF; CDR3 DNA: TGTGCCACCCGGATCGGGTCAGGAGGTGAGCAGTTCTTC
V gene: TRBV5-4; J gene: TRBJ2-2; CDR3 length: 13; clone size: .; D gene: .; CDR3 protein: CASSLPPPGELFF; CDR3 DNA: TGTGCCAGCAGCCTACCCCCCCCCGGGGAGCTGTTTTTT
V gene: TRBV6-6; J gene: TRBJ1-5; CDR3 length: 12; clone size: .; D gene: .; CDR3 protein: CASSYPSQPQHF; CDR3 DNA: TGTGCCAGCAGTTACCCATCTCAGCCCCAGCATTTT
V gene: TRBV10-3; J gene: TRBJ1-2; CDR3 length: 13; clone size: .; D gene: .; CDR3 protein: CAISIEEDYGYTF; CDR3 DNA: TGTGCCATCAGTATTGAAGAGGACTATGGCTACACCTTC
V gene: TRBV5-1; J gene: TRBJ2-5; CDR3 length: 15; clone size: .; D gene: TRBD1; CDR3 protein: CASSFAQGAGETQYF; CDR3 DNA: TGCGCCAGCAGCTTTGCTCAGGGGGCTGGGGAGACCCAGTACTTC
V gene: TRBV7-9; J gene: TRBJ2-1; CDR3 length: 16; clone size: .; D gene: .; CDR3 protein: CASSLGGTGVTNEQFF; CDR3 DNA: TGTGCCAGCAGCTTAGGCGGGACCGGGGTTACAAATGAGCAGTTCTTC
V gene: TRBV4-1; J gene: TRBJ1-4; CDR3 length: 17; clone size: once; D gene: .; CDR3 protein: CASSQEGGGAANEKLFF; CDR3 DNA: TGCGCCAGCAGCCAAGAGGGCGGGGGGGCGGCTAATGAAAAACTGTTTTTT
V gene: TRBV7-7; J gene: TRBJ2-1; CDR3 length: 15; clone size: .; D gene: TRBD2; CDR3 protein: CASSPRRESYNEQFF; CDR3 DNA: TGTGCTAGCAGCCCGCGGCGGGAGTCTTACAATGAGCAGTTCTTC
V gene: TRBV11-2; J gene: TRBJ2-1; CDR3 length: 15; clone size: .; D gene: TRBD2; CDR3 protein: CASSLPGTSGREQFF; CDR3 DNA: TGTGCCAGCAGCTTACCTGGGACTAGCGGGAGAGAGCAGTTCTTC
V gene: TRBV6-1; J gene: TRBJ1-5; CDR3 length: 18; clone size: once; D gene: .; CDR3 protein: CASSEALWDMGRNQPQHF; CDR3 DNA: TGTGCCAGCAGTGAAGCGCTGTGGGACATGGGTCGTAATCAGCCCCAGCATTTT
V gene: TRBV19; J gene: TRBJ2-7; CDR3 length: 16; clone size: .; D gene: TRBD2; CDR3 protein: CASSHPTGGRRYEQYF; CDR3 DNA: TGTGCCAGTAGTCATCCGACTGGCGGGAGACGCTACGAGCAGTACTTC
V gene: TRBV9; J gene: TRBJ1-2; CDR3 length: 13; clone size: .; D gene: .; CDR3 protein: CASSQAGGRSYTF; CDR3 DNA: TGTGCCAGCAGCCAGGCCGGGGGTCGGAGCTACACCTTC
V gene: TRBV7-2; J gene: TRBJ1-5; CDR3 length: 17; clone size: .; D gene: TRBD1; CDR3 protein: CASSPWSRGRLVQPQHF; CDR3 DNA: TGTGCCAGCAGCCCTTGGTCCAGGGGGCGCTTAGTTCAGCCCCAGCATTTT
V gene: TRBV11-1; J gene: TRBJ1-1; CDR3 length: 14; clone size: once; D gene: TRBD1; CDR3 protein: CASSSRTGNTEAFF; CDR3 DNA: TGTGCCAGCAGCTCCCGGACAGGGAACACTGAAGCTTTCTTT
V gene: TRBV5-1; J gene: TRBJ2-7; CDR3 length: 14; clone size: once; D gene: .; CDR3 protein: CASSLARGTYEQYF; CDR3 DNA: TGCGCCAGCAGCTTGGCTAGGGGGACCTACGAGCAGTACTTC
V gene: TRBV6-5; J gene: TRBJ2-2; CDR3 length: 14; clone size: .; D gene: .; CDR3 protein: CASNRGTNTGELFF; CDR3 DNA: TGTGCCAGCAACCGCGGGACGAACACCGGGGAGCTGTTTTTT
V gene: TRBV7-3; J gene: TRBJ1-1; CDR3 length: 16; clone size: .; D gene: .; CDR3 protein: CASSLTQPGVGTEAFF; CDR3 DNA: TGTGCCAGCAGCTTAACGCAACCAGGGGTAGGCACTGAAGCTTTCTTT
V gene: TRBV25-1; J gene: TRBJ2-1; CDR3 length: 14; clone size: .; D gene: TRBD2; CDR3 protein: CASGTSGVNNEQFF; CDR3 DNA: TGTGCCAGCGGCACTAGCGGGGTTAACAATGAGCAGTTCTTC
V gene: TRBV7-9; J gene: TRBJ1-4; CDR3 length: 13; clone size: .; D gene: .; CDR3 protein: CASSLASFEKLFF; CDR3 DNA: TGTGCCAGCAGCTTAGCGAGCTTTGAAAAACTGTTTTTT
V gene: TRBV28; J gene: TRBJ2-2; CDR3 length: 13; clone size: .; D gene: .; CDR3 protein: CASSLVGTGELFF; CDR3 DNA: TGTGCCAGCAGTTTGGTGGGTACCGGGGAGCTGTTTTTT
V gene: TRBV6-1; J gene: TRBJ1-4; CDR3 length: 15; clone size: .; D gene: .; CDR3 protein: CASSVGGAGDEKLFF; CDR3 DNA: TGTGCCAGCAGTGTGGGGGGGGCAGGGGATGAAAAACTGTTTTTT
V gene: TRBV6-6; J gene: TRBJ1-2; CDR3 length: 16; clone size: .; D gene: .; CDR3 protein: CASSHPRGTNDYGYTF; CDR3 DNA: TGTGCCAGCAGCCACCCCCGGGGGACAAACGACTATGGCTACACCTTC
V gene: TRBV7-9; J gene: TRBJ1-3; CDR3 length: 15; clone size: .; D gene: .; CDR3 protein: CASSPDRALGNTIYF; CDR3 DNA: TGTGCCAGCAGCCCCGACCGAGCTCTAGGAAACACCATATATTTT
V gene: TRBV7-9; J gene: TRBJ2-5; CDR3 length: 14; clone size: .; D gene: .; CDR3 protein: CASSHDTGPETQYF; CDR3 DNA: TGTGCCAGCAGCCATGACACAGGGCCAGAGACCCAGTACTTC
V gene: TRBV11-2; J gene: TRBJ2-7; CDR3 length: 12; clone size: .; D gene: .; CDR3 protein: CASASGVYEQYF; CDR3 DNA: TGTGCCAGCGCCTCCGGGGTGTACGAGCAGTACTTC
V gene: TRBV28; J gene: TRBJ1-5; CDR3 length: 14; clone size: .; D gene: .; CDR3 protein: CASTGGGQGQPQHF; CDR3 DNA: TGTGCCAGCACGGGTGGAGGGCAGGGTCAACCCCAGCATTTT
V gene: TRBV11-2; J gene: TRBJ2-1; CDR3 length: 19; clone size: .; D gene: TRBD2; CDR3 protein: CASSLVPSGRASSYNEQFF; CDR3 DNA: TGTGCCAGCAGCTTAGTTCCTAGCGGGAGGGCGAGCTCCTACAATGAGCAGTTCTTC
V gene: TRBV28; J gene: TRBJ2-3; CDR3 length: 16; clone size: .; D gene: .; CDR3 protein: CASSPGGGRGADTQYF; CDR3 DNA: TGTGCCAGCAGCCCCGGGGGAGGGAGGGGGGCAGATACGCAGTATTTT
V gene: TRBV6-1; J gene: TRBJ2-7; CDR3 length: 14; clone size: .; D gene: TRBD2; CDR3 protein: CASSRLAVSYEQYF; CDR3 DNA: TGTGCCAGCAGTCGACTAGCGGTGTCCTACGAGCAGTACTTC
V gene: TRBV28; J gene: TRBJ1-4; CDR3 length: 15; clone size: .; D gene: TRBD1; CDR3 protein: CASSRLQGIREKLFF; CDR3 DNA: TGTGCCAGCAGCCGCCTACAGGGGATTAGGGAAAAACTGTTTTTT
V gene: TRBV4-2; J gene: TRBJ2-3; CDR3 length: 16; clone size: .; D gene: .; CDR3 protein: CASSQDRQASTDTQYF; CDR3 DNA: TGTGCCAGCAGCCAAGATAGGCAGGCTAGCACAGATACGCAGTATTTT
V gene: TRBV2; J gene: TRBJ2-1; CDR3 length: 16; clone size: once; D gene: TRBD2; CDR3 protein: CASSEVGLGWYNEQFF; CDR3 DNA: TGTGCCAGCAGTGAGGTCGGACTAGGATGGTACAATGAGCAGTTCTTC
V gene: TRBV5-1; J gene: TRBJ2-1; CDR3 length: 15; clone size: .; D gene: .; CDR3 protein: CASSPGQSSYNEQFF; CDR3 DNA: TGCGCCAGCAGCCCAGGACAGAGCTCCTACAATGAGCAGTTCTTC
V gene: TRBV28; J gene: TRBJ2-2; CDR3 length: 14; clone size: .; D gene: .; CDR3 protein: CASSGGTATGELFF; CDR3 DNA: TGTGCCAGCAGCGGCGGGACAGCCACCGGGGAGCTGTTTTTT
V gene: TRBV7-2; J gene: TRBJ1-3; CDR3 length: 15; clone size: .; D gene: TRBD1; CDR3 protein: CASSLTGAKGNTIYF; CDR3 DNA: TGTGCCAGCAGCTTAACAGGGGCGAAGGGAAACACCATATATTTT
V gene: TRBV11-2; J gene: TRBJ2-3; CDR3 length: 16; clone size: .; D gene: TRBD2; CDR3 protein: CASSLDSGGGTDTQYF; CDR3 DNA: TGTGCCAGCAGCTTAGATAGCGGGGGGGGTACAGATACGCAGTATTTT
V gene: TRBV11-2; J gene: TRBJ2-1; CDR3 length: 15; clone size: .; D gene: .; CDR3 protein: CASSLGRKVHNEQFF; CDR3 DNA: TGTGCCAGCAGCTTAGGGAGAAAGGTCCACAATGAGCAGTTCTTC
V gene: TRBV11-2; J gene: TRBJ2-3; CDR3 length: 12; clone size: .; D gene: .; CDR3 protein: CASSRGADTQYF; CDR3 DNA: TGTGCCAGCAGCCGGGGGGCCGATACGCAGTATTTT
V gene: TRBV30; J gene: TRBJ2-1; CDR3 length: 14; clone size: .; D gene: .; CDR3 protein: CASAGGTPYNEQFF; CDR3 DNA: TGTGCCTCGGCTGGCGGGACCCCCTACAATGAGCAGTTCTTC
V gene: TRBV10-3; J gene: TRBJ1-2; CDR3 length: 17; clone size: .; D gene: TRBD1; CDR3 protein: CAISESGSGGSNYGYTF; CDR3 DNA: TGTGCCATCAGTGAGTCAGGATCAGGGGGCTCTAACTATGGCTACACCTTC
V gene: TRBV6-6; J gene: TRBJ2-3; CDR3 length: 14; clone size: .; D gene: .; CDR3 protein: CASSSRVGTDTQYF; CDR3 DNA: TGTGCCAGCAGTTCGCGGGTCGGCACAGATACGCAGTATTTT
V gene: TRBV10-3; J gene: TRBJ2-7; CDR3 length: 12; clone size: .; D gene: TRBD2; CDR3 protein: CAIRSGGNEQYF; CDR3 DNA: TGTGCCATTCGATCGGGAGGCAACGAGCAGTACTTC
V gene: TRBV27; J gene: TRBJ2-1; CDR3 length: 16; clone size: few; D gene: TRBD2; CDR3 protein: CASSHIAGGRYNEQFF; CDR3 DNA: TGTGCCAGCAGCCATATAGCGGGAGGCAGGTACAATGAGCAGTTCTTC
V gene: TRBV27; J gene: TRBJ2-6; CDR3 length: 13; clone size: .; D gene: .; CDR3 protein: CATSLSGANVLTF; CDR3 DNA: TGTGCTACGTCTCTCTCTGGGGCCAACGTCCTGACTTTC
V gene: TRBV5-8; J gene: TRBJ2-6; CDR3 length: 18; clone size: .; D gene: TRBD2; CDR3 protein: CASSQISGRRSGANVLTF; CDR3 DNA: TGTGCCAGCAGCCAAATTAGCGGGAGGCGCTCTGGGGCCAACGTCCTGACTTTC
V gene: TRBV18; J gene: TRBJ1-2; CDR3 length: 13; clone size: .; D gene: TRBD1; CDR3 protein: CASSQDRVYGYTF; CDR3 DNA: TGTGCCAGCTCACAGGACAGGGTTTATGGCTACACCTTC
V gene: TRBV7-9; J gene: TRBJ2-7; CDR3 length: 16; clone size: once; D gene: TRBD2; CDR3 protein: CASSREAGTSFNEQYF; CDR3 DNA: TGTGCCAGCAGCAGAGAAGCCGGGACTAGCTTTAACGAGCAGTACTTC
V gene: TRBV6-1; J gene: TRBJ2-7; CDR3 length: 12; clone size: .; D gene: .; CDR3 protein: CASKVPTYEQYF; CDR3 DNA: TGTGCCAGCAAGGTCCCTACCTACGAGCAGTACTTC